These T cell receptor beta chains were read from a single sample in a study of shared clonotypes between healthy human individuals. The method was immunoSEQ multiplex PCR; TCRdb's version includes in-frame clones alone and lacks a portion of them. This table has roughly 1,000,000 clones, around 78% appearing once. Sequencing was performed on memory CD4+ T cells from PBMCs. The receptors originated from a man aged 18-30 years in good health. Some clones in this sample may be carry-over from other donors' samples. Each CDR3 is given with its conserved first and last residue. Fields, in order: J gene, D gene, clone size, V gene, CDR3 DNA, CDR3 protein. D genes are given only for firm matches. Not all rows give a size; the values are once, few, many and, for expanded clones, a class.

TRBJ2-2,NA,NA,TRBV27,TGTGCCAGCAGTTTATTCGGGGGACCGAACACCGGGGAGCTGTTTTTT,CASSLFGGPNTGELFF
TRBJ2-4,NA,NA,TRBV28,TGTGCCAGCACCCCGGACTTAGCCAAAAACATTCAGTACTTC,CASTPDLAKNIQYF
TRBJ1-2,NA,NA,TRBV5-1,TGCGCCAGCAGCTTGGATAGGGGGGCAGGTGGCTACACCTTC,CASSLDRGAGGYTF
TRBJ1-1,NA,NA,TRBV5-4,TGTGCCAGCAGCATGGGCCTCCAGGGGACTGAAGCTTTCTTT,CASSMGLQGTEAFF
TRBJ1-2,TRBD1,NA,TRBV6-1,TGTGCCAGCAGATTACAGGGGGCTACTAACTATGGCTACACCTTC,CASRLQGATNYGYTF
TRBJ2-2,NA,NA,TRBV5-1,TGCGCCAGCAATCCGGAACTAGGGAACACCGGGGAGCTGTTTTTT,CASNPELGNTGELFF
TRBJ2-1,NA,once,TRBV30,TGTGCCCGACGGGACCCCTACAATGAGCAGTTCTTC,CARRDPYNEQFF
TRBJ2-3,NA,NA,TRBV29-1,TGCAGCGTTGATCGAGCGGCTCCAGATACGCAGTATTTT,CSVDRAAPDTQYF
TRBJ2-2,TRBD1,NA,TRBV7-3,TGTGCCAGCAGCCGGACAGGGCGGGGCACCGGGGAGCTGTTTTTT,CASSRTGRGTGELFF
TRBJ2-3,TRBD2,NA,TRBV18,TGTGCCAGCTCACCGTCGCCTAGCGGGAGGGCCGGTACAGATACGCAGTATTTT,CASSPSPSGRAGTDTQYF
TRBJ2-1,TRBD2,few,TRBV5-1,TGCGCCAGCAGCTCAGGGACTAGCGGGACTTACAATGAGCAGTTCTTC,CASSSGTSGTYNEQFF
TRBJ1-1,TRBD1,once,TRBV27,TGTGCCAGCACCCAGGACAGGGGGCTGTACACTGAAGCTTTCTTT,CASTQDRGLYTEAFF
TRBJ1-2,TRBD1,few,TRBV2,TGTGCCAGCAGTCCGGGACAGGGGCTCTATGGCTACACCTTC,CASSPGQGLYGYTF
TRBJ1-2,NA,once,TRBV28,TGTGCCAGCAGTCCCCCCCAACGGGGCTACACCTTC,CASSPPQRGYTF
TRBJ2-7,TRBD1,NA,TRBV28,TGTGCCAGCAGTAAACCCCTGGGACAGGGAGGGTACGAGCAGTACTTC,CASSKPLGQGGYEQYF
TRBJ1-2,NA,NA,TRBV4-1,TGCGCCAGCAGCCCTTCGGCGGGACACAGGGTAGTTGGCGATGGCTACACCTTC,CASSPSAGHRVVGDGYTF
TRBJ2-7,NA,NA,TRBV5-4,TGTGCCAGCAGCTTGGACGGTCTCTACGAGCAGTACTTC,CASSLDGLYEQYF
TRBJ1-2,NA,NA,TRBV20-1,TGCAGTGCTACAGGGACCTATGGCTACACCTTC,CSATGTYGYTF
TRBJ2-7,NA,NA,TRBV18,TGTGCCAGCTCACCGGTATCCGGCCCCTCCTACGAGCAGTACTTC,CASSPVSGPSYEQYF
TRBJ1-2,TRBD1,NA,TRBV28,TGTGCCAGCAGTTCGTCTGCAGGGGGCAGGAACTATGGCTACACCTTC,CASSSSAGGRNYGYTF
TRBJ1-2,NA,NA,TRBV2,TGTGCCAGCACGCAGGGAGGGTGGTATGGCTACACCTTC,CASTQGGWYGYTF
TRBJ2-3,NA,NA,TRBV7-3,TGTGCCAGCAGCCCCCCGGGTCGCACAGATACGCAGTATTTT,CASSPPGRTDTQYF
TRBJ2-3,NA,NA,TRBV18,TGTGCCAGCTCACCACCGGCCGAGACTAGCACAGATACGCAGTATTTT,CASSPPAETSTDTQYF
TRBJ1-3,NA,NA,TRBV30,TGTGCCTGGAGTGTTAAGGGATTTAGCTCTGGAAACACCATATATTTT,CAWSVKGFSSGNTIYF
TRBJ2-1,TRBD1,NA,TRBV6-5,TGTGCCAGCAGTGCCGGGACAGAGCGTCATGAGCAGTTCTTC,CASSAGTERHEQFF
TRBJ2-3,TRBD2,once,TRBV4-3,TGCGCCAGCAGCCGATCGGTAGCGGGAAGCACAGATACGCAGTATTTT,CASSRSVAGSTDTQYF
TRBJ2-3,NA,NA,TRBV21-1,TGTGCCAGCAGCAAAGATATCGGGGAGGGCCCCCCAGATACGCAGTATTTT,CASSKDIGEGPPDTQYF
TRBJ2-5,NA,NA,TRBV4-1,TGCGCCAGCGCCAGCTTCCACCCAGAGACCCAGTACTTC,CASASFHPETQYF
TRBJ2-7,TRBD2,NA,TRBV5-1,TGCGCCAGCAGCTTCAGCGGGGGAACCTACGAGCAGTACTTC,CASSFSGGTYEQYF